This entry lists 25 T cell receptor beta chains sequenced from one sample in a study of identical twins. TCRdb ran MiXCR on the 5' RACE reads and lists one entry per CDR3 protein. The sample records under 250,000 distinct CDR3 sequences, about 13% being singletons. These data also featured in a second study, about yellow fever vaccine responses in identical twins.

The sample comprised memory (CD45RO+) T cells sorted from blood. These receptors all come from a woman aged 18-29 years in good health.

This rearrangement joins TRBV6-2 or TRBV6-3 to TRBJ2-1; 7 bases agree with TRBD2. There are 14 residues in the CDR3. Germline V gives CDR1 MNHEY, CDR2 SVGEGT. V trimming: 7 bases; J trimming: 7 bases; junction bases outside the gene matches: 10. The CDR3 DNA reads TGTGCCAGCACCATGGCGGGAGCACGGAATGAGCAGTTCTTC. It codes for CASTMAGARNEQFF.

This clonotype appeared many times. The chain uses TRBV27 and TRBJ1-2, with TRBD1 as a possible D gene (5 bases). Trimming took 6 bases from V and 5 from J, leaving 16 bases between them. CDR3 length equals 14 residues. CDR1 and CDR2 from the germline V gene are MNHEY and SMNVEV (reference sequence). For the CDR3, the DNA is TGTGCCAGCAGCGACCAACCTAGGGGATATGGCTACACCTTC. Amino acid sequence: CASSDQPRGYGYTF.

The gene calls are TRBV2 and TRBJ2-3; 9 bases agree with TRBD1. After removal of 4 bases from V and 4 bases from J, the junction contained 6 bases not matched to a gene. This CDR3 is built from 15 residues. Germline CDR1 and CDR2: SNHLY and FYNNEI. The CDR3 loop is CASSVGDRVPDTQYF. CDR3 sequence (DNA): TGTGCCAGCAGTGTTGGGGACAGGGTCCCAGATACGCAGTATTTT. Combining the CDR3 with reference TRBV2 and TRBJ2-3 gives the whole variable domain EPEVTQTPSHQVTQMGQEVILRCVPISNHLYFYWYRQILGQKVEFLVSFYNNEISEKSEIFDDQFSVERPDGSNFTLKIRSTKLEDSAMYFCASSVGDRVPDTQYFGPGTRLTVL.

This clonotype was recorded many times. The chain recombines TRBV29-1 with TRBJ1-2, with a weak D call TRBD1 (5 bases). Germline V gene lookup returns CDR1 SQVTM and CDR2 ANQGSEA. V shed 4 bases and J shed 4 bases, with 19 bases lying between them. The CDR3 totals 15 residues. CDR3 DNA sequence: TGCAGCGTTGGTACAGGTCAGAGGGGCGGCTATGGCTACACCTTC. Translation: CSVGTGQRGGYGYTF.

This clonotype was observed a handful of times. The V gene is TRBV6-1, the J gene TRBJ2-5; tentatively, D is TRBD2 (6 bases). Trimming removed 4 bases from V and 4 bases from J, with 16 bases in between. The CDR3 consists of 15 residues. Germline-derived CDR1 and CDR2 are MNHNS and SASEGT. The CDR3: CASSGGAGGAETQYF. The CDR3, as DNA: TGTGCCAGCAGTGGCGGAGCCGGAGGGGCAGAGACCCAGTACTTC.

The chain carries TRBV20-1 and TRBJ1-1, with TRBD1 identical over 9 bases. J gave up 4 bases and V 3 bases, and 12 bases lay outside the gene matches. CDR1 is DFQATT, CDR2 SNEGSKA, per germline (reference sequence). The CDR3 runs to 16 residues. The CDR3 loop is CSASGQGRFDGTEAFF. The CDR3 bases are TGCAGTGCTAGTGGACAGGGGCGCTTCGATGGCACTGAAGCTTTCTTT.

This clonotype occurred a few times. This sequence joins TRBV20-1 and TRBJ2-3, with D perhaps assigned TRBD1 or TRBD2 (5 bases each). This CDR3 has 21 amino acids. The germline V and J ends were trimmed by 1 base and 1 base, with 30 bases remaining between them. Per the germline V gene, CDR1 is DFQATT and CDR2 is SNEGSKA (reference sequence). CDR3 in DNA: TGCAGTGCTAGAGGAGGGAGTGTGATCTGGGGGTGGGAGATGGGCACAGATACGCAGTATTTT. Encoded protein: CSARGGSVIWGWEMGTDTQYF.

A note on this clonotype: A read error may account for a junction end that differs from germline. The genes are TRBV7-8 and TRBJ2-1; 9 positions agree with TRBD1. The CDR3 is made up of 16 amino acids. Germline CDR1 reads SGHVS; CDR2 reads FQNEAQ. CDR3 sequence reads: CASSRRTGGGYNQQFF. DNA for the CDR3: TGTGCCAGCAGCAGGCGAACAGGGGGCGGTTACAATCAGCAGTTCTTC.

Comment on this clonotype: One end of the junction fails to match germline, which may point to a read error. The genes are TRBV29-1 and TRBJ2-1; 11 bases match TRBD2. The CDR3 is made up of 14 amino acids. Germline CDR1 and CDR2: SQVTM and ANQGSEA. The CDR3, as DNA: TGCAGCGTTGATGGGACTAGCGGCTACAGTGAGCAGTTCTTC. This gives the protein CSVDGTSGYSEQFF.

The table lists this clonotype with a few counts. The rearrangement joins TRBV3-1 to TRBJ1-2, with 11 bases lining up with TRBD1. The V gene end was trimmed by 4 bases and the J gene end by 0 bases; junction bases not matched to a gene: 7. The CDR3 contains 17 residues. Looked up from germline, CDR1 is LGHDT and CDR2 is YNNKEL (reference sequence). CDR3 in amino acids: CASSRGQGANTNYGYTF. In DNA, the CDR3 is TGTGCCAGCAGCCGCGGACAGGGGGCGAACACTAACTATGGCTACACCTTC.

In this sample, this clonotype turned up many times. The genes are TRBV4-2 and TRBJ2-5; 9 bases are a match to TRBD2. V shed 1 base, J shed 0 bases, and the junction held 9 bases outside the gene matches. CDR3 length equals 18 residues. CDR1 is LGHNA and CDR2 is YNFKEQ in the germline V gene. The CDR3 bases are TGTGCCAGCAGCCAAGGTCAGGCGGGGGGGGCGTACCAAGAGACCCAGTACTTC. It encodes CASSQGQAGGAYQETQYF.

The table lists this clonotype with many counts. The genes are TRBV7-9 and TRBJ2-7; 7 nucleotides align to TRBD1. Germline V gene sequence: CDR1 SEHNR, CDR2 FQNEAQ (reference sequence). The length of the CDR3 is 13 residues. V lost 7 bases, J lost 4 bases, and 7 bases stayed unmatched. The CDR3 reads CASTRSTGYEQYF. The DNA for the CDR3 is TGTGCCAGCACCCGGTCGACAGGGTACGAGCAGTACTTC.

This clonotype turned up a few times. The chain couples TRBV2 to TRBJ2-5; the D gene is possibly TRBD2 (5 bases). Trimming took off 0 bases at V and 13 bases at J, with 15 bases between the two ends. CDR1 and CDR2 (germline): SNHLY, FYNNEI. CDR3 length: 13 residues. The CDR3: CASSEALRAHWYF. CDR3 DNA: TGTGCCAGCAGTGAAGCGCTGAGGGCCCATTGGTACTTC.

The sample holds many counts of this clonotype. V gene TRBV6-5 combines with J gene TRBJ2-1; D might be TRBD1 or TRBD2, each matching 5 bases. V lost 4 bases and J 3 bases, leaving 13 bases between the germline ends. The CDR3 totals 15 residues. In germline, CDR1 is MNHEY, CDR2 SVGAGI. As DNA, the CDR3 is TGTGCCAGCAGTTTTGCCCGGGACGGCTACAATGAGCAGTTCTTC. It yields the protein CASSFARDGYNEQFF.

This CDR3 reads CASSLAGQLQETQYF. CDR3 DNA sequence: TGCGCCAGCAGCTTGGCGGGACAGCTCCAAGAGACCCAGTACTTC. The chain links TRBV5-1 to TRBJ2-5, with TRBD1 identical over 7 bases. The CDR3 runs 15 residues. Germline V CDR1 and CDR2: SGHRS, YFSETQ. The V and J ends lost 0 bases and 1 base, in that order; junction bases with no gene match: 3. The whole variable domain, remainder taken from reference TRBV5-1 and TRBJ2-5, is KAGVTQTPRYLIKTRGQQVTLSCSPISGHRSVSWYQQTPGQGLQFLFEYFSETQRNKGNFPGRFSGRQFSNSRSEMNVSTLELGDSALYLCASSLAGQLQETQYFGPGTRLLVL.

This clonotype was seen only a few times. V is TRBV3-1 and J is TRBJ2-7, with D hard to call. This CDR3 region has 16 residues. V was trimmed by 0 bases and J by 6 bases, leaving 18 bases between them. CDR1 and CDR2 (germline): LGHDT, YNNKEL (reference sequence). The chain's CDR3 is CASSQDNSHLMSEQYF. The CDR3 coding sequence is TGTGCCAGCAGCCAAGATAACAGCCACCTAATGAGCGAGCAGTACTTC.

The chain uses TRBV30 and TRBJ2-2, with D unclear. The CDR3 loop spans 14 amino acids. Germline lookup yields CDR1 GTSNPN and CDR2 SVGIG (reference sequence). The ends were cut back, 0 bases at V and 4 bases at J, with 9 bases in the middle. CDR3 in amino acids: CAWSVLGFTGELFF. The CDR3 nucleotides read TGTGCCTGGAGTGTACTGGGGTTCACCGGGGAGCTGTTTTTT.

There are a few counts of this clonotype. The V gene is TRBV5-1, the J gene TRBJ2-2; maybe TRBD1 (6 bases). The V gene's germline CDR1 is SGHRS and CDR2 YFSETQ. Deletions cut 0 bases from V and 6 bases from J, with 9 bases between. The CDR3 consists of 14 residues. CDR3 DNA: TGCGCCAGCAGCTTGGAACAGGGTTCCGGGGAGCTGTTTTTT. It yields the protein CASSLEQGSGELFF. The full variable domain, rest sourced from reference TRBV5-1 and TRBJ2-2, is KAGVTQTPRYLIKTRGQQVTLSCSPISGHRSVSWYQQTPGQGLQFLFEYFSETQRNKGNFPGRFSGRQFSNSRSEMNVSTLELGDSALYLCASSLEQGSGELFFGEGSRLTVL.

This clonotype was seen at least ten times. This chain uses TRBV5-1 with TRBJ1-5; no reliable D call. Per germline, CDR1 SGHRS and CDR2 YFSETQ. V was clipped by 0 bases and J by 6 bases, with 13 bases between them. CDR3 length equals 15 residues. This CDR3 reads CASSLDTLAGQPQHF. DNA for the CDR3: TGCGCCAGCAGCTTGGACACGCTAGCAGGTCAGCCCCAGCATTTT.

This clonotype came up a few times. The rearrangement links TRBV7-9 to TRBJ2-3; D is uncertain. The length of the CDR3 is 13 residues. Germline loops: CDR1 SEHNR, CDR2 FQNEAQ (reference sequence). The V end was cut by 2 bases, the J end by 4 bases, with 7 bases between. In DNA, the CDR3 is TGTGCCAGCAGCTTAAACCGGGCAGATACGCAGTATTTT. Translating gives CASSLNRADTQYF.

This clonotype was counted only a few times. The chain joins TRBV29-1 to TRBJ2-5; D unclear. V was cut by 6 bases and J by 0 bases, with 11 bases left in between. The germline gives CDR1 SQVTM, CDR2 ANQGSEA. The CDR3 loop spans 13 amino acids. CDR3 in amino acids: CSVANSYQETQYF. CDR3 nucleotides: TGCAGCGTAGCTAACAGTTACCAAGAGACCCAGTACTTC.

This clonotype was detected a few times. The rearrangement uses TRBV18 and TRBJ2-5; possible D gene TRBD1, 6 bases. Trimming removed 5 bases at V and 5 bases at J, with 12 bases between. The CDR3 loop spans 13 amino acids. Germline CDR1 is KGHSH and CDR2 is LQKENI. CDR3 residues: CASSLDQGETQYF. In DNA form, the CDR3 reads TGTGCCAGCTCATTAGACCAGGGGGAGACCCAGTACTTC.

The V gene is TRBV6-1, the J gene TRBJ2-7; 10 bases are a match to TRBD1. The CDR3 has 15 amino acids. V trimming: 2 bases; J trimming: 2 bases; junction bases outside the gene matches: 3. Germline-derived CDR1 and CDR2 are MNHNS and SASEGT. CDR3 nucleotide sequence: TGTGCCAGCAGTGAAAGGACAGGGGGACCCTACGAGCAGTACTTC. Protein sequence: CASSERTGGPYEQYF.

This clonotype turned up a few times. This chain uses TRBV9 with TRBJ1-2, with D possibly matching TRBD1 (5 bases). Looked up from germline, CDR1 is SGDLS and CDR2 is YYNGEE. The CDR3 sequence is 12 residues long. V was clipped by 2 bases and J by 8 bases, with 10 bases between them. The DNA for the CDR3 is TGTGCCAGCAGCGTTGAGGGGATGGGCTACACCTTC. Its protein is CASSVEGMGYTF.

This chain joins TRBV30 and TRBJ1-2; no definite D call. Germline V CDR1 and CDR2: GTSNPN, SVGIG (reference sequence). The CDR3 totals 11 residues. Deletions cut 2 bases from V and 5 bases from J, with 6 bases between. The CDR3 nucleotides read TGTGCCTGGAGTAGGCAGTATGGCTACACCTTC. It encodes CAWSRQYGYTF.